Shown below are 28 T cell receptor beta chains from a single sample sequenced in a study of blood T cells in healthy people across ages. PCR was performed a second time for about 6 to 12 cycles using a sample-barcoded 5' primer and a J-beta primer mix. TCRdb analysed the 5' RACE reads with MiXCR anew, one entry per CDR3 protein. The sample has around 820,000 distinct CDR3 sequences; roughly 25% are singletons. These sequences were also reported in another study, on T cells of mothers and their children.

Sequenced material: blood. The receptors originated from a boy aged 5-17 years in good health.

The chain carries TRBV6-5 and TRBJ1-1; TRBD1 might be the D (5 bases). The germline V gene encodes CDR1 MNHEY and CDR2 SVGAGI. CDR3 length: 15 residues. V lost 0 bases, J lost 1 base, and 9 bases lay in between. In nucleotides, the CDR3 is TGTGCCAGCAGTTACTCGGGGCCCGAGAACACTGAAGCTTTCTTT. Its translation is CASSYSGPENTEAFF.

The rearrangement joins TRBV28 to TRBJ1-1; TRBD1 is a possible D gene (5 bases). The CDR3 loop spans 13 amino acids. CDR1 MDHEN and CDR2 SYDVKM come from the germline V gene. V dropped 2 bases and J dropped 4 bases, with 8 bases sitting between them. In nucleotides, the CDR3 is TGTGCCAGCAGTTTACGAGGGGTCACTGAAGCTTTCTTT. The encoded protein is CASSLRGVTEAFF.

The rearrangement joins TRBV20-1 to TRBJ2-5, with D possibly matching TRBD2 (6 bases). V was cut by 6 bases and J by 7 bases, with 21 bases left in between. The CDR3 is made up of 14 amino acids. Germline CDR1 reads DFQATT; CDR2 reads SNEGSKA (reference sequence). The CDR3 spells CSATRPDLWGTQYF. The DNA of the CDR3 is TGCAGTGCGACTAGACCGGATCTATGGGGGACCCAGTACTTC.

This chain links TRBV28 with TRBJ2-5; 9 nucleotides agree with TRBD2. The J call is in doubt because the DNA end fits TRBJ2-7 better. The germline V gene encodes CDR1 MDHEN and CDR2 SYDVKM. The CDR3 is made up of 15 amino acids. CDR3: CASSLLLAGSYEQYF. The CDR3 nucleotides are TGTGCCAGCAGTTTACTGCTAGCGGGGAGCTACGAGCAGTACTTC.

The CDR3 region is CASSPLGHSGNTIYF. The DNA of the CDR3 is TGTGCCAGCAGCCCCCTGGGACACTCTGGAAACACCATATATTTT. The J gene is TRBJ1-3, the V gene TRBV2; D may be TRBD1 (6 bases). The CDR3 has 15 residues. CDR1 is SNHLY, CDR2 FYNNEI, per germline. Trimming removed 6 bases from V and 0 bases from J, with 12 bases in between.

This chain joins TRBV5-1 and TRBJ1-6; D perhaps matches TRBD1 (6 bases). The germline V gene encodes CDR1 SGHRS and CDR2 YFSETQ. The V end lost 5 bases, the J end lost 0 bases, and 18 bases lay between the germline ends. The CDR3 length is 18 residues. The CDR3 DNA reads as TGCGCCAGCAGTCGAGGGGCAGGGGATTACTCCTATAATTCACCCCTCCACTTT. Its protein is CASSRGAGDYSYNSPLHF.

With regard to this clonotype: A read error may be the cause here, since a much bigger clone is one base away. The chain has TRBV27 and TRBJ2-5; D uncertain. TRBJ2-7 matches the DNA end more closely, so the J call is doubtful. Germline loops: CDR1 MNHEY, CDR2 SMNVEV (reference sequence). The CDR3 runs to 13 residues. Written as DNA, the CDR3 is TGTGCCAGCAGTTTTGGCAGCACCTACGAGCAGTACTTC. Protein product: CASSFGSTYEQYF.

V is TRBV7-2 and J is TRBJ2-7; TRBD1 or TRBD2 may be the D gene (6 bases each). V lost 5 bases, J lost 9 bases, and 23 bases lay in between. Germline CDR1 and CDR2: SGHTA and FQGNSA. This CDR3 is built from 15 residues. The CDR3 region is CASSKRQDLGGGQYF. The DNA of the CDR3 is TGTGCCAGCAGCAAAAGACAGGACCTGGGGGGAGGGCAGTACTTC.

A single count supports this clonotype. V gene TRBV5-5 combines with J gene TRBJ1-1, with D maybe TRBD1 (5 bases). V was cut by 0 bases and J by 3 bases, with 9 bases left in between. This CDR3 has 14 residues. CDR1 is SGHKS, CDR2 YYEKEE, per germline (reference sequence). In DNA form, the CDR3 reads TGTGCCAGCAGCTTGGATCCCAGGGACACTGAAGCTTTCTTT. As protein: CASSLDPRDTEAFF.

This clonotype was counted a few times. The CDR3 DNA reads TGTGCCAGCAGCACGTACAGGGGAGACGAGACCCAGTACTTC. This encodes CASSTYRGDETQYF. The V call is TRBV7-6, the J call TRBJ2-7; 7 bases line up with TRBD1. Near its end, the DNA agrees better with TRBJ2-5, so the J call may be wrong. The germline V gene has CDR1 SGHVS and CDR2 FNYEAQ. CDR3 length: 14 amino acids.

The J gene is TRBJ2-5, the V gene TRBV30; a weak D match, TRBD2 (6 bases). Trimming cost V 0 bases and J 2 bases, with 13 bases left between them. Germline V lookup: CDR1 GTSNPN, CDR2 SVGIG (reference sequence). The CDR3 extends over 15 amino acids. The CDR3 here is CAWSVALGLQETQYF. CDR3 in DNA: TGTGCCTGGAGTGTCGCGTTAGGACTACAAGAGACCCAGTACTTC.

The chain uses TRBV24-1 and TRBJ2-4; D might be TRBD1 (6 bases). CDR3 size: 15 residues. The V end lost 3 bases, the J end lost 6 bases, and 14 bases lay between the germline ends. The germline V gene encodes CDR1 KGHDR and CDR2 SFDVKD. DNA of the CDR3: TGTGCCACCAGTGATGATAAGGGGGACACAAACATTCAGTACTTC. Amino acid sequence: CATSDDKGDTNIQYF.

This clonotype has just a few counts. This chain links TRBV6-5 with TRBJ1-2, with TRBD1 matching over 8 bases. J lost 7 bases, V lost 6 bases, and 7 bases had no gene match. The germline CDR1 and CDR2 sequences are MNHEY and SVGAGI. This CDR3 is 13 amino acids long. As DNA, the CDR3 is TGTGCCAGCAGAGATGACAGGGGCAGTGGCTACACCTTC. Amino acid sequence: CASRDDRGSGYTF.

This chain connects TRBV12-3 or TRBV12-4 to TRBJ2-1; D is perhaps TRBD1 (5 bases). V gave up 2 bases and J gave up 0 bases, with 8 bases separating them. CDR3 length: 15 amino acids. The CDR3 region is CASSLRQLSYNEQFF. The CDR3 DNA sequence: TGTGCCAGCAGTTTAAGACAGCTCTCCTACAATGAGCAGTTCTTC.

This rearrangement joins TRBV7-3 to TRBJ1-2, with no clear D. V lost 5 bases to trimming and J lost 6 bases, with 16 bases between them. The CDR3 extends over 14 amino acids. Germline V gene data show CDR1 as SGHTA and CDR2 as FQGTGA. The CDR3 DNA sequence: TGTGCCAGCAGCCCAAACAGTTGGTCGGATGGCTACACCTTC. It is translated as CASSPNSWSDGYTF. The full variable domain, in which reference TRBV7-3 and TRBJ1-2 provide the parts outside the CDR3, is GAGVSQTPSNKVTEKGKYVELRCDPISGHTALYWYRQSLGQGPEFLIYFQGTGAADDSGLPNDRFFAVRPEGSVSTLKIQRTERGDSAVYLCASSPNSWSDGYTFGSGTRLTVV.

The chain combines TRBV12-3 or TRBV12-4 with TRBJ2-3; TRBD2 agrees at 8 bases. The CDR3 totals 15 residues. V dropped 4 bases and J dropped 2; count of bases not matched to a gene: 5. The CDR3 DNA reads TGTGCCAGCAGTTCAGCGGGGGCCATCACAGATACGCAGTATTTT. Its protein product is CASSSAGAITDTQYF.

The rearrangement links TRBV7-2 to TRBJ2-5; TRBD1 might be the D (5 bases). Germline V gives CDR1 SGHTA, CDR2 FQGNSA. Trimming pared 5 bases from V and 0 bases from J, leaving 16 bases between. CDR3 length equals 16 residues. DNA of the CDR3: TGTGCCAGCAGCCTGCGACAGAGATACCACCAAGAGACCCAGTACTTC. Its protein product is CASSLRQRYHQETQYF.

The chain carries TRBV29-1 and TRBJ1-2; D uncertain. Trimming cost V 2 bases and J 3 bases, with 13 bases left between them. Germline V gives CDR1 SQVTM, CDR2 ANQGSEA. The CDR3 runs to 14 residues. The CDR3 DNA is TGCAGCGTTGAAATCGGGTGGCTGGACTATGGCTACACCTTC. This codes for CSVEIGWLDYGYTF.

This clonotype was counted between two and nine times. The gene calls are TRBV5-1 and TRBJ1-1, with a weak D call TRBD1 (5 bases). The CDR3 extends over 16 amino acids. Trimming left V 4 bases short and J 0 bases short, with 16 bases between. Germline assignment: CDR1 SGHRS and CDR2 YFSETQ. The CDR3: CASSPGGGYMNTEAFF. The DNA of the CDR3 is TGCGCCAGCAGCCCTGGGGGGGGTTACATGAACACTGAAGCTTTCTTT.

V is TRBV2 and J is TRBJ1-4; D gene ambiguous. There are 14 residues in the CDR3. Trimming stripped 6 bases from V and 6 bases from J, with 14 bases between. The germline gives CDR1 SNHLY, CDR2 FYNNEI. This CDR3 is CASRLQPRDEKLFF. CDR3 sequence (DNA): TGTGCCAGCAGATTACAACCTAGGGATGAAAAACTGTTTTTT. The whole variable domain, remainder taken from reference TRBV2 and TRBJ1-4, is EPEVTQTPSHQVTQMGQEVILRCVPISNHLYFYWYRQILGQKVEFLVSFYNNEISEKSEIFDDQFSVERPDGSNFTLKIRSTKLEDSAMYFCASRLQPRDEKLFFGSGTQLSVL.

This clonotype was detected only a few times. The chain couples TRBV28 to TRBJ2-7; 10 nucleotides agree with TRBD1. V was pared by 7 bases and J by 5 bases, with 8 bases of the junction left unmatched. Germline CDR1 reads MDHEN; CDR2 reads SYDVKM. The CDR3 contains 14 residues. CDR3 DNA: TGTGCCAGCACCGCGGGACAGGGGTCCCACGAGCAGTACTTC. This codes for CASTAGQGSHEQYF.

This clonotype was seen repeatedly, ten times or more. V and J are TRBV7-2 and TRBJ2-5; 7 bases are a match to TRBD1. From germline, CDR1 is SGHTA and CDR2 FQGNSA. This CDR3 comprises 14 residues. V gave up 5 bases and J gave up 1 base; unmatched junction bases: 4. CDR3 nucleotides: TGTGCCAGCAGCCTATGGACAGGCCAAGAGACCCAGTACTTC. Translation gives CASSLWTGQETQYF.

The chain recombines TRBV6-6 with TRBJ2-4, with D possibly matching TRBD1 (6 bases). Germline assignment: CDR1 MNHNY and CDR2 SVGAGI (reference sequence). V lost 4 bases, J lost 3 bases, and 19 bases lay in between. The CDR3 totals 17 residues. CDR3 in amino acids: CASSSWDPKGDKNIQYF. The CDR3 nucleotides read TGTGCCAGCAGTTCCTGGGACCCAAAGGGGGACAAAAACATTCAGTACTTC.

The rearrangement uses TRBV7-9 and TRBJ2-1; D ambiguous. The V end lost 5 bases, the J end lost 1 base, and 12 bases lay between the germline ends. CDR1 is SEHNR and CDR2 is FQNEAQ in the germline V gene (reference sequence). There are 15 residues in the CDR3. DNA for the CDR3: TGTGCCAGCAGCGAGGTTTGGAGTTCCTACAATGAGCAGTTCTTC. This sequence encodes CASSEVWSSYNEQFF.

V gene TRBV6-5 combines with J gene TRBJ2-3; D possibly corresponds to TRBD1 (5 bases). The germline V and J ends were trimmed by 6 bases and 2 bases, with 21 bases remaining between them. The CDR3 contains 17 residues. CDR1 MNHEY and CDR2 SVGAGI come from the germline V gene. CDR3 nucleotides: TGTGCCAGCAGAAACCCCCTCGACAGCCTATACACAGATACGCAGTATTTT. The encoded protein is CASRNPLDSLYTDTQYF.

This clonotype was observed a few times. The chain is built from TRBV7-9 and TRBJ1-5, with a weak D call TRBD1 (6 bases). This CDR3 is built from 16 residues. The V gene lost 5 bases and the J gene lost 1 base, with 15 bases spanning the gap. Germline V lookup: CDR1 SEHNR, CDR2 FQNEAQ (reference sequence). The CDR3 DNA follows: TGTGCCAGCAGCCCCGAGGGGGGGGCGAGCAATCAGCCCCAGCATTTT. This gives the protein CASSPEGGASNQPQHF.

The sample holds a few counts of this clonotype. V usage is TRBV7-2 and J usage is TRBJ2-4; TRBD2 is a possible D gene (7 bases). This CDR3 comprises 17 residues. Trimming took 0 bases from V and 1 from J, leaving 13 bases between them. Germline CDR1 reads SGHTA; CDR2 reads FQGNSA. CDR3 nucleotide sequence: TGTGCCAGCAGCTTAGCGGGGGGGGCGCGTGCCAAAAACATTCAGTACTTC. Amino acids: CASSLAGGARAKNIQYF.

The chain links TRBV6-6 to TRBJ2-7; 8 bases are shared with TRBD1. CDR3 length: 15 residues. The germline CDR1 and CDR2 sequences are MNHNY and SVGAGI (reference sequence). V was pared by 6 bases and J by 2 bases, with 9 bases of the junction left unmatched. CDR3 residues: CASRSTGVNPYEQYF. DNA for the CDR3: TGTGCCAGCAGATCGACAGGGGTTAATCCCTACGAGCAGTACTTC.